This T cell receptor beta chain was retrieved from a study of T cell responses to AZD1222 COVID-19 vaccine. Trimming shortened V by 4 bases and J by 8 bases, and 5 bases separated the two germline ends. Germline CDR1 SNHLY, CDR2 FYNNEI. The CDR3 is made up of 10 amino acids. This table comes from immunoSEQ multiplex PCR, and its TCRdb copy is limited to in-frame clones, with some not included. The repertoire holds about 180,000 clones, around nine tenths seen once, with about 3% in the top ten. The sequence was collected from an adult in good health. The chain uses TRBV2 and TRBJ1-1; D gene uncertain. The material sequenced was peripheral blood, taken on day 0 of AZD1222 vaccination. CDR3 amino acids: CASSAGEAFF. The CDR3 nucleotides read TGTGCCAGCAGTGCGGGGGAAGCTTTCTTT.